The clone carrying this T cell receptor beta chain was detected many times. Its antigen is unidentified. This sample is drawn from a study of identical twins. Germline V gives CDR1 MGHRA, CDR2 YSYEKL. The CDR3 is made up of 17 amino acids. V gave up 3 bases and J gave up 3 bases; unmatched junction bases: 12. TCRdb itself ran the 5' RACE reads through MiXCR, one entry per CDR3 protein. The data hold roughly 250,000 distinct CDR3 sequences, with 7% observed a single time. General study results and limits: While abundant cord blood beta clonotypes carried fewer insertions, memory repertoires showed no such pattern.

These data were also reused for a study on yellow fever vaccine responses in identical twins.

The sample comprised memory (CD45RO+) T cells sorted from blood. The TCR was taken from a woman under 30 in good health. The chain links TRBV4-1 to TRBJ2-3; TRBD1 agrees at 7 bases. The CDR3 reads CASSQEPDREWTDTQYF. The CDR3 DNA is TGCGCCAGCAGCCAGGAACCCGACAGGGAATGGACAGATACGCAGTATTTT.